The rows below give T cell receptor beta chains drawn from one sample of a study of blood T cell repertoires in COVID-19. Data came from immunoSEQ multiplex PCR; TCRdb stores just in-frame clones and leaves some out. The sample lists approximately 350,000 clones; around 88% were seen once. Sequencing was performed on peripheral blood. These receptors originate from a man in his thirties or forties with active or convalescent COVID-19. Each CDR3 is given with its conserved first and last residue. The D gene is left open where the match is weak. Only some rows state a clone size, as once, few, many or a class for expanded clones.

V,D,J,size,CDR3,DNA
TRBV6-5,TRBD1,TRBJ1-2,-,CASSYSRTGTGYTF,TGTGCCAGCAGTTACTCGAGGACAGGGACTGGCTACACCTTC
TRBV19,TRBD2,TRBJ2-1,-,CASSIWAGGRNEQFF,TGTGCCAGTAGTATATGGGCGGGGGGGCGGAATGAGCAGTTCTTC
TRBV3-1/TRBV3-2,TRBD2,TRBJ2-5,-,CASSQPSPGGDGEETQYF,TGTGCCAGCAGCCAACCGTCGCCGGGGGGTGACGGAGAAGAGACCCAGTACTTC
TRBV6-6,TRBD1,TRBJ1-1,-,CASRKTGLNTEAFF,TGTGCCAGCAGAAAGACAGGGCTGAACACTGAAGCTTTCTTT
TRBV4-2,-,TRBJ1-1,-,CASSRQNTEAFF,TGTGCCAGCAGTAGACAGAACACTGAAGCTTTCTTT
TRBV20-1,-,TRBJ2-1,-,CSASDIKGVNEQFF,TGCAGTGCTAGTGACATCAAGGGAGTCAATGAGCAGTTCTTC
TRBV29-1,-,TRBJ2-1,-,CSVVGGLMDEQFF,TGCAGCGTTGTTGGCGGCTTGATGGATGAGCAGTTCTTC
TRBV3-1/TRBV3-2,-,TRBJ1-2,-,CASSRLTGGYTF,TGTGCCAGCAGCCGCCTGACAGGCGGCTACACCTTC
TRBV5-1,-,TRBJ2-3,-,CASSLAGVSTDTQYF,TGCGCCAGCAGCTTGGCCGGGGTCAGCACAGATACGCAGTATTTT
TRBV5-4,-,TRBJ1-1,-,CASSLASGRNTEAFF,TGTGCCAGCAGCTTGGCCTCGGGGAGGAACACTGAAGCTTTCTTT
TRBV6-6,-,TRBJ1-6,once,CASSYSTVTTLHF,TGTGCCAGCAGTTACTCGACAGTTACGACCCTCCACTTT
TRBV29-1,-,TRBJ1-1,-,CSVEEAGPTEAFF,TGCAGCGTTGAAGAGGCAGGTCCCACTGAAGCTTTCTTT
TRBV28,-,TRBJ1-5,few,CASSAGLYSNQPQHF,TGTGCCAGCAGTGCGGGACTATATAGCAATCAGCCCCAGCATTTT
TRBV5-1,-,TRBJ1-2,-,CASSADGGGYTF,TGCGCCAGCAGCGCGGACGGCGGGGGCTACACCTTC
TRBV6-6,-,TRBJ1-1,few,CASSYAQGSTEAFF,TGTGCCAGCAGTTACGCGCAGGGTAGCACTGAAGCTTTCTTT
TRBV18,TRBD1,TRBJ2-7,few,CASSTSQGDEQYF,TGTGCCAGCTCGACCAGCCAGGGGGACGAGCAGTACTTC
TRBV27,TRBD1,TRBJ1-5,-,CASSYDRGNQPQHF,TGTGCCAGCAGTTATGACAGGGGCAATCAGCCCCAGCATTTT
TRBV4-1,-,TRBJ2-3,-,CASSLPKDTQYF,TGCGCCAGCAGCCTCCCTAAAGATACGCAGTATTTT
TRBV3-1/TRBV3-2,TRBD2,TRBJ2-1,once,CASRVASGREQFF,TGTGCCAGCAGAGTGGCTAGCGGGAGGGAGCAGTTCTTC
TRBV11-2,-,TRBJ2-1,-,CASSLDRILEFYNEQFF,TGTGCCAGCAGCTTAGATCGGATTCTAGAATTCTACAATGAGCAGTTCTTC
TRBV19,TRBD1,TRBJ1-1,few,CASQGARGAFF,TGTGCCTCTCAGGGGGCGCGGGGAGCTTTCTTT
TRBV5-6,TRBD2,TRBJ2-3,few,CASSFLSAGADTQYF,TGTGCCAGCAGCTTCCTTTCGGCGGGAGCAGATACGCAGTATTTT
TRBV11-2,TRBD1,TRBJ1-1,-,CASSLRTGRTEAFF,TGTGCCAGCAGCTTAAGGACAGGGCGGACTGAAGCTTTCTTT
TRBV6-5,-,TRBJ2-1,-,CASSYSIGFAPNEQFF,TGTGCCAGCAGTTACTCGATCGGTTTTGCGCCCAATGAGCAGTTCTTC
TRBV11-3,TRBD2,TRBJ2-1,-,CASSLSAGSDEQFF,TGTGCCAGCAGCTTATCAGCGGGGTCGGATGAGCAGTTCTTC
TRBV9,TRBD1,TRBJ2-3,-,CASSAPGTGGRYTQYF,TGTGCCAGCAGCGCCCCCGGGACAGGGGGCAGGTATACGCAGTATTTT
TRBV19,-,TRBJ2-4,-,CASSPGVKNIQYF,TGTGCCAGTAGTCCGGGAGTCAAAAACATTCAGTACTTC
TRBV19,-,TRBJ1-2,-,CASSLIGGPRGNYGYTF,TGTGCCAGTAGTCTTATAGGAGGACCCCGAGGGAACTATGGCTACACCTTC
TRBV11-1,-,TRBJ2-7,-,CASSSTAYEQYF,TGTGCCAGCAGCTCGACAGCCTACGAGCAGTACTTC
TRBV25-1,TRBD2,TRBJ2-7,few,CASSGGLAGHEQYF,TGTGCCAGCAGTGGGGGACTAGCGGGACACGAGCAGTACTTC
TRBV24-1,-,TRBJ2-3,-,CATTRRGHRTDTQYF,TGTGCCACCACCCGCCGGGGACACCGGACAGATACGCAGTATTTT
TRBV5-8,-,TRBJ2-2,-,CASSVPSLPGGELFF,TGTGCCAGCAGCGTTCCGAGCCTCCCGGGCGGGGAGCTGTTTTTT
TRBV14,TRBD1,TRBJ1-1,few,CASSFGQGARSEAFF,TGTGCCAGCAGCTTCGGCCAGGGGGCGCGGTCTGAAGCTTTCTTT
TRBV30,-,TRBJ1-1,-,CAWSGRGEAFF,TGTGCCTGGAGCGGCAGGGGTGAAGCTTTCTTT
TRBV7-9,-,TRBJ2-1,-,CASSLRDRPNEQFF,TGTGCCAGCAGCCTCCGGGATCGGCCCAATGAGCAGTTCTTC
TRBV2,TRBD2,TRBJ2-4,-,CASSGLAGVKNIQYF,TGTGCCAGCAGTGGCCTAGCGGGGGTCAAAAACATTCAGTACTTC
TRBV25-1,-,TRBJ2-7,-,CASSSGYEQYF,TGTGCCAGCAGTTCGGGCTACGAGCAGTACTTC
TRBV30,-,TRBJ2-1,-,CAWAPNNNEQFF,TGTGCCTGGGCTCCGAACAACAATGAGCAGTTCTTC
TRBV5-1,TRBD1,TRBJ1-1,once,CASSSLGQGNTEAFF,TGCGCCAGCAGCTCTTTGGGACAGGGGAACACTGAAGCTTTCTTT
TRBV27,TRBD2,TRBJ2-5,-,CASSFFSGGPEETQYF,TGTGCCAGCAGTTTCTTTAGCGGGGGGCCGGAGGAGACCCAGTACTTC
TRBV9,TRBD1,TRBJ2-7,-,CASSVEGAGGRDEQYF,TGTGCCAGCAGCGTAGAGGGGGCAGGGGGCAGAGACGAGCAGTACTTC
TRBV13,TRBD2,TRBJ2-7,-,CASSLFRAKREGRNEQYF,TGTGCCAGCAGCTTATTCCGTGCAAAGCGGGAGGGCAGGAACGAGCAGTACTTC
TRBV7-2,-,TRBJ1-6,-,CASSLWGGNSPLHF,TGTGCCAGCAGCTTATGGGGGGGTAATTCACCCCTCCACTTT
TRBV2,-,TRBJ2-5,-,CASSEDRGETQYF,TGTGCCAGCAGTGAAGATCGGGGGGAGACCCAGTACTTC
TRBV7-8,TRBD1,TRBJ1-4,-,CASSLPGKRTGETTNEKLFF,TGTGCCAGCAGCTTACCCGGGAAGAGGACAGGGGAGACTACTAATGAAAAACTGTTTTTT
TRBV7-6,TRBD1,TRBJ1-3,-,CASGNRGLSGNTIYF,TGTGCCAGCGGAAACAGGGGTCTGTCTGGAAACACCATATATTTT
TRBV19,-,TRBJ1-3,-,CASSLRTENSGNTIYF,TGTGCCAGTAGTCTCCGGACAGAGAACTCTGGAAACACCATATATTTT
TRBV6-2/TRBV6-3,-,TRBJ1-2,-,CASSPHGGVNYGYTF,TGTGCCAGCAGCCCCCATGGAGGGGTTAACTATGGCTACACCTTC
TRBV7-7,TRBD2,TRBJ2-1,-,CASSHSGGASNEQFF,TGTGCCAGCAGCCATAGCGGGGGGGCCTCTAATGAGCAGTTCTTC
TRBV10-3,TRBD2,TRBJ2-3,many,CAISSGGGADTQYF,TGTGCCATCAGTAGCGGGGGGGGCGCAGATACGCAGTATTTT
TRBV9,TRBD2,TRBJ2-5,-,CASSVPLLTSGSVETQYF,TGTGCCAGCAGCGTTCCCCTCCTGACTAGCGGGAGCGTGGAGACCCAGTACTTC
TRBV25-1,TRBD1,TRBJ1-6,-,CASSDPRQGNNSPLHF,TGTGCCAGCAGTGATCCTCGACAGGGGAATAATTCACCCCTCCACTTT
TRBV4-1,TRBD1,TRBJ1-2,-,CASSQETGYYGYTF,TGCGCCAGCAGCCAAGAGACAGGGTACTATGGCTACACCTTC
TRBV5-1,TRBD2,TRBJ2-2,-,CASSFVGGYTGELFF,TGCGCCAGCAGCTTCGTGGGGGGGTACACCGGGGAGCTGTTTTTT
TRBV7-9,-,TRBJ2-3,once,CAIKQGSTGDTQYF,TGTGCCATCAAACAGGGTTCCACGGGAGATACGCAGTATTTT